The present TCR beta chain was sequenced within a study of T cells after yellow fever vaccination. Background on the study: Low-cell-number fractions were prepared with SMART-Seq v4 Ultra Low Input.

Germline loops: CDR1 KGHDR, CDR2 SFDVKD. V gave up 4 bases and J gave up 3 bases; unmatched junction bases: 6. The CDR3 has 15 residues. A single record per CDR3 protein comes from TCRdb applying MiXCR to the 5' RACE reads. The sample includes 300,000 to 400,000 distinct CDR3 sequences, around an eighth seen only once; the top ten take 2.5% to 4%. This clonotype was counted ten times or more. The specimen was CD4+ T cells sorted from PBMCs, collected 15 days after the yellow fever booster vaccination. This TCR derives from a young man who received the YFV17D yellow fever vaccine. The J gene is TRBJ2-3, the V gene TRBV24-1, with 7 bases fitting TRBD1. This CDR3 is CATSEGGAVTDTQYF. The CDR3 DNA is TGTGCCACCAGTGAAGGGGGCGCGGTAACAGATACGCAGTATTTT.